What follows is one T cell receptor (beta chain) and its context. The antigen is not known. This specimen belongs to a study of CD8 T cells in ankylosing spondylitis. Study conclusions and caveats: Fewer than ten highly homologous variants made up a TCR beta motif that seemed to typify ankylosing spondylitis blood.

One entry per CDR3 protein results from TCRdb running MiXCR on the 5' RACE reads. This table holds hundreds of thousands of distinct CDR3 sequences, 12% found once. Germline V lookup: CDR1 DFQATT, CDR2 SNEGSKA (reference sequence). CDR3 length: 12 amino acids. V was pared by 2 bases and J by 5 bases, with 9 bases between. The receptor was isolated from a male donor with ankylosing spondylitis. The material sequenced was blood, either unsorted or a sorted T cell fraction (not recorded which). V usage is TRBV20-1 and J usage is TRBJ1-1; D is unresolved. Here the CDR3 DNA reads TGCAGTGCTAGATCCTTCGCTACTGAAGCTTTCTTT. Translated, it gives CSARSFATEAFF.